The clone carrying this TCR beta chain was seen a handful of times. The antigen is unknown. Whole-study findings and limits: Tumor memory CD4+ T cell TCR gene usage clustered with blood and lymph node memory CD4+ cells and lymph node naive CD4+ cells.

One entry per CDR3 protein results from TCRdb running MiXCR on the 5' RACE reads. The data contain about 40,000 distinct CDR3 sequences, approximately 20% of them singletons. Material for sequencing was naive CD4+ T cells sorted from a lymph node. Noted subset: naive CD4+ T cells, CD4+CD45RA+CD25-. The TCR was taken from a female donor with breast cancer.

CDR3 DNA: TGTGCTAGTGGTTTGGACAGAGGACTGTTTTTT. It encodes CASGLDRGLFF. The rearrangement links TRBV12-5 to TRBJ1-4; no definite D call. V was pared by 1 base and J by 13 bases, with 7 bases between. Germline V gene lookup returns CDR1 LGHNT and CDR2 FRNRAP. This CDR3 region has 11 residues.